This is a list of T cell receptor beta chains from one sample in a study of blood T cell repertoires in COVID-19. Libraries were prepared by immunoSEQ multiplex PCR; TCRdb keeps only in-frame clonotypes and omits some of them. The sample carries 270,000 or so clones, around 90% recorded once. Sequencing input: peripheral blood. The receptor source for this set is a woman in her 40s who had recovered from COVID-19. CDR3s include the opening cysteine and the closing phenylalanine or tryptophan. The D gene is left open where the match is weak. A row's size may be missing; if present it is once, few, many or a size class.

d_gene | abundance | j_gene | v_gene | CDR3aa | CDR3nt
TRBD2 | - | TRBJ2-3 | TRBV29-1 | CSTLGGTDTQYF | TGCAGCACCCTCGGGGGGACAGATACGCAGTATTTT
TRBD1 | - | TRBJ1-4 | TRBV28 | CASSPGTGTNEKLFF | TGTGCCAGCAGTCCTGGGACAGGAACAAATGAAAAACTGTTTTTT
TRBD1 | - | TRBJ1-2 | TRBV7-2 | CASSLVGQGLSGYTF | TGTGCCAGCAGCTTAGTTGGACAGGGGCTTTCTGGCTACACCTTC
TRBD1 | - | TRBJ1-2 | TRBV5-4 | CASSLTTGAYGYTF | TGTGCCAGCAGCTTGACCACAGGGGCCTATGGCTACACCTTC
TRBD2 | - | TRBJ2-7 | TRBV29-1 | CSVGGTSGRGEQYF | TGCAGCGTTGGGGGGACTAGCGGGAGAGGCGAGCAGTACTTC
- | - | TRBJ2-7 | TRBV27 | CASSSPLKQGLNYEQYF | TGTGCCAGCAGTTCCCCTCTGAAGCAGGGTCTGAACTACGAGCAGTACTTC
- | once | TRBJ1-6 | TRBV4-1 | CASSQDLRVLLHF | TGCGCCAGCAGCCAAGATCTTCGGGTTCTCCTCCACTTT
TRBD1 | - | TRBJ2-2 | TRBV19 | CAGRQGTNTGELFF | TGTGCCGGGAGACAGGGGACGAACACCGGGGAGCTGTTTTTT
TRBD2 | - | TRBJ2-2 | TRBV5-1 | CASSLPGLANTGELFF | TGCGCCAGCAGCCTCCCGGGACTAGCGAACACCGGGGAGCTGTTTTTT
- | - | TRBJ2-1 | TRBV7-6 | CASSLGPSSYNEQFF | TGTGCCAGCAGCTTAGGTCCTAGCTCCTACAATGAGCAGTTCTTC
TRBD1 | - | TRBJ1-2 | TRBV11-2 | CASSSTGAYGYTF | TGTGCCAGCAGCTCGACAGGGGCCTATGGCTACACCTTC
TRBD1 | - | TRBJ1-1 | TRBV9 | CASSLGQGYGDTEAFF | TGTGCCAGCAGCTTGGGACAGGGCTACGGCGACACTGAAGCTTTCTTT
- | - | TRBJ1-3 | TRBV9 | CASSVGQGSGNTIYF | TGTGCCAGCAGCGTAGGCCAGGGGTCTGGAAACACCATATATTTT
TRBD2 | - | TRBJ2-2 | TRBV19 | CASDSGRAVFGTGELFF | TGTGCCAGTGACAGCGGGAGGGCCGTTTTTGGCACCGGGGAGCTGTTTTTT
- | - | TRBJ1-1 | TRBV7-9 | CASSLMGGTEAFF | TGTGCCAGCAGCTTAATGGGAGGCACTGAAGCTTTCTTT
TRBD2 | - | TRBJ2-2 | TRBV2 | CASSEQRHVAGVNTGELFF | TGTGCCAGCAGTGAACAGAGACACGTAGCGGGAGTGAACACCGGGGAGCTGTTTTTT
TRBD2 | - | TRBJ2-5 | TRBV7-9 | CASSPQTSVETQYF | TGTGCCAGCAGCCCCCAGACTAGCGTGGAGACCCAGTACTTC